Following are 8 T cell receptor beta chains from one sample sequenced in a study of blood T cell repertoires in COVID-19. TCRdb's table, derived via immunoSEQ multiplex PCR, lists solely in-frame clones and lacks some. This table has 250,000 or so clones, approximately 86% appearing once. The sample consisted of peripheral blood. These TCRs come from a man aged 40-50 years with active or convalescent COVID-19.

The chain links TRBV6-5 to TRBJ2-7; 7 positions agree with TRBD1. This CDR3 is built from 14 residues. V dropped 7 bases and J dropped 2; count of bases not matched to a gene: 8. Germline V lookup: CDR1 MNHEY, CDR2 SVGAGI. CDR3 bases: TGTGCCAGCAATCCGGGACAGACACCCTACGAGCAGTACTTC. Translating it yields CASNPGQTPYEQYF.

V and J are TRBV5-4 and TRBJ2-1, with D uncertain. The germline V gene encodes CDR1 SGHNT and CDR2 YYREEE (reference sequence). Trimming shortened V by 4 bases and J by 5 bases, and 13 bases separated the two germline ends. This CDR3 is built from 14 residues. The CDR3 DNA sequence: TGTGCCAGCAGCCTTCCGACAATTCACAATGAGCAGTTCTTC. Its protein product is CASSLPTIHNEQFF.

The chain is built from TRBV2 and TRBJ2-1; 11 nucleotides align to TRBD1. V shed 8 bases, J shed 4 bases, and the junction held 4 bases outside the gene matches. The CDR3 extends over 14 amino acids. Germline V gives CDR1 SNHLY, CDR2 FYNNEI. CDR3 DNA sequence: TGTGCCAGCTTGGGACAGGGGGTTTACAATGAGCAGTTCTTC. It encodes CASLGQGVYNEQFF.

The chain recombines TRBV28 with TRBJ2-7, with TRBD1 matching 7 bases. V shed 5 bases and J 3 bases; nucleotides not matched to a gene: 10. The CDR3 spans 15 residues. Germline lookup yields CDR1 MDHEN and CDR2 SYDVKM. The CDR3 here is CASSAPTGNGYEQYF. The CDR3 region has the DNA TGTGCCAGCAGTGCCCCGACAGGGAACGGCTACGAGCAGTACTTC.

The J gene is TRBJ2-2, the V gene TRBV4-2; D unresolved. With 0 bases removed from V and 0 bases from J, the gap between germline ends came to 5 bases. Per germline, CDR1 LGHNA and CDR2 YNFKEQ. CDR3 size: 15 residues. Written as DNA, the CDR3 is TGTGCCAGCAGCCAAGAGGCACCGAACACCGGGGAGCTGTTTTTT. Protein sequence: CASSQEAPNTGELFF.

This sequence joins TRBV28 and TRBJ1-6; D unclear. This CDR3 region has 14 residues. The V and J ends lost 6 bases and 7 bases respectively, with 13 bases between them. Germline CDR1 reads MDHEN; CDR2 reads SYDVKM. The CDR3: CASRVRDTNSPLHF. The CDR3 bases are TGTGCCAGCAGAGTCCGGGATACGAATTCACCCCTCCACTTT.

This clone was picked up a small number of times. The chain joins TRBV1 to TRBJ2-1; the table's D call TRBD1 went unverified against the DNA. TRBV1 is termed a pseudogene. This CDR3 is built from 18 residues. This CDR3 is CTSSPCPSAQPIYNEQFF. The CDR3 coding sequence is TGCACCAGCAGCCCTTGCCCGTCCGCACAGCCCATTTACAATGAGCAGTTCTTC.

The chain couples TRBV5-6 to TRBJ2-3, with D unclear. Germline lookup yields CDR1 SGHDT and CDR2 YYEEEE. This CDR3 spans 12 amino acids. V was shortened by 4 bases and J by 4 bases, with 7 bases between the two germline ends. This CDR3 reads CASSLPPDTQYF. DNA for the CDR3: TGTGCCAGCAGCCTCCCCCCAGATACGCAGTATTTT.